The 9 T cell receptor beta chains given below trace back to one sample, sequenced in a study of breast tumors, draining lymph nodes, adjacent tissues. TCRdb recomputed calls from the multiplex PCR reads with MiXCR, one row per CDR3 protein. Here the sample spans tens of thousands of distinct CDR3 sequences, around 60% being singletons. The sample consisted of breast tumor tissue. These receptors all stem from a female donor with breast cancer. Some clones in this sample may be carry-over from other donors' samples.

This chain's CDR3 is CASSLDLKTASPLHF. In DNA form, the CDR3 reads TGTGCCAGCAGCTTGGACCTTAAGACAGCTTCACCCCTCCACTTT. This chain connects TRBV5-4 to TRBJ1-6; perhaps TRBD1 as D (5 bases). The V gene's germline CDR1 is SGHNT and CDR2 YYREEE (reference sequence). The CDR3 has 15 residues. Trimming removed 0 bases from V and 9 bases from J, with 13 bases in between. The full variable domain, its missing parts supplied by reference TRBV5-4 and TRBJ1-6, is ETGVTQSPTHLIKTRGQQVTLRCSSQSGHNTVSWYQQALGQGPQFIFQYYREEENGRGNFPPRFSGLQFPNYSSELNVNALELDDSALYLCASSLDLKTASPLHFGNGTRLTVT.

This clonotype was counted at least ten times. The rearrangement joins TRBV18 to TRBJ2-5; tentatively, D is TRBD1 (6 bases). CDR3 length: 13 amino acids. Germline V gene data show CDR1 as KGHSH and CDR2 as LQKENI. V lost 5 bases and J 5 bases, leaving 12 bases between the germline ends. CDR3 in amino acids: CASSNYRDETQYF. The CDR3, as DNA: TGTGCCAGCTCAAACTACAGGGACGAGACCCAGTACTTC.

This clonotype was seen more than once but under ten times. The chain joins TRBV7-9 to TRBJ2-3, with TRBD2 identical over 15 bases. Germline loops: CDR1 SEHNR, CDR2 FQNEAQ (reference sequence). The V segment lost 6 bases and the J segment 2 bases; nucleotides outside the gene matches: 9. The CDR3 has 18 amino acids. The CDR3 protein is CASSAGLAGGRITDTQYF. In DNA, the CDR3 is TGTGCCAGCAGTGCGGGACTAGCGGGGGGCCGAATCACAGATACGCAGTATTTT.

The rearrangement links TRBV2 to TRBJ2-1, with 10 bases that match TRBD2. Trimming took 7 bases from V and 8 from J; bases not matched to a gene: 11. Germline V gives CDR1 SNHLY, CDR2 FYNNEI. CDR3 length equals 15 residues. CDR3: CASMAGLAGEDEQFF. DNA of the CDR3: TGTGCCAGCATGGCTGGGCTAGCGGGGGAGGATGAGCAGTTCTTC.

This clonotype was recorded at least ten times. The chain links TRBV5-1 to TRBJ1-3, with 7 bases identical to TRBD1. J was trimmed by 0 bases and V by 5 bases; bases with no gene match: 8. The CDR3 has 16 amino acids. CDR1 and CDR2 from the germline V gene are SGHRS and YFSETQ. CDR3 protein: CASRPGTAHSGNTIYF. CDR3 nucleotide sequence: TGCGCCAGCAGACCCGGGACAGCACACTCTGGAAACACCATATATTTT.

This clonotype occurred many times. The gene calls are TRBV6-1 and TRBJ2-7; 8 bases match TRBD1. This CDR3 spans 12 amino acids. CDR1 MNHNS and CDR2 SASEGT come from the germline V gene. The trim removed 10 bases at V and 5 bases at J, leaving 7 bases unmatched. CDR3 region: CATGGHPHEQYF. CDR3 nucleotide sequence: TGTGCCACAGGGGGCCACCCCCACGAGCAGTACTTC.

This clonotype was seen repeatedly, ten times or more. The gene calls are TRBV27 and TRBJ2-1; D unclear. This CDR3 is 17 amino acids long. The V gene's germline CDR1 is MNHEY and CDR2 SMNVEV (reference sequence). The ends were cut back, 4 bases at V and 0 bases at J, with 16 bases in the middle. CDR3 nucleotide sequence: TGTGCCAGCAGTTCAGGAGCAGGCCCCGGCTCCTACAATGAGCAGTTCTTC. This codes for CASSSGAGPGSYNEQFF.

This clonotype has just a few counts. This is likely a read error, given that the CDR3 carries no conserved phenylalanine or tryptophan at its end. Because the CDR3's place on the DNA is in doubt, the DNA is left out and the CDR3 is given as listed by TCRdb. The rearrangement joins TRBV20-1 to TRBJ2-7; TRBD2, the table's D call, lacks a check against the DNA. CDR1 DFQATT and CDR2 SNEGSKA come from the germline V gene (reference sequence). The length of the CDR3 is 8 amino acids, counting both ends. This CDR3 is CSALRLAG.

This clonotype was seen many times. V usage is TRBV20-1 and J usage is TRBJ1-3; D not resolved. Germline V gene lookup returns CDR1 DFQATT and CDR2 SNEGSKA (reference sequence). This CDR3 is 14 amino acids long. With 5 bases removed from V and 2 bases from J, the gap between germline ends came to 13 bases. CDR3 residues: CSAVGFRTGNTIYF. CDR3 bases: TGCAGTGCTGTGGGGTTTAGAACTGGAAACACCATATATTTT.